The text below deals with one T cell receptor (beta chain). Its matching antigen is unknown. Samples of blood were obtained at baseline, on cycle 4 day 1, and on cycle 7 day 1. TCRdb's copy holds only in-frame clones and misses some; the assay was immunoSEQ multiplex PCR. The sample yields 65,000 to 100,000 clones, 90% to 95% seen once. Germline loops: CDR1 SGHVS, CDR2 FQNEAQ. V shed 5 bases, J shed 6 bases, and the junction held 5 bases outside the gene matches. This CDR3 has 15 residues. The data were obtained in a study of OX40 agonist ivuxolimab in advanced cancers. Across the whole study: Treatment of patients was with ivuxolimab, an agonistic anti-OX40 (CD134) antibody.

Study-wide results and caveats: Dosing at 0.1 to 3.0 mg/kg was accompanied by clonal expansion of CD4+ and CD8+ blood T cells by week 6. CD8+ T cells showed, on average, more clonal expansion than CD4+ cells.

The sequence was obtained from an adult with an advanced solid tumor such as melanoma, head and neck, liver or kidney cancer. The V call is TRBV7-8, the J call TRBJ2-1; 12 nucleotides match TRBD2. The sequencing here drew on CD4+ or CD8+ T cells sorted from blood, taken in a trial of the OX40 agonist ivuxolimab. The DNA for the CDR3 is TGTGCCAGCAGCGTGACTAGCGGGAGTATCAATGAGCAGTTCTTC. Protein sequence: CASSVTSGSINEQFF.